The rows below give T cell receptor beta chains drawn from one sample of a study of long-term antiretroviral therapy in people with HIV. Sequencing used immunoSEQ multiplex PCR; TCRdb keeps in-frame clones, though not all of them. The repertoire holds 11,000 to 15,000 clones, 80% seen once, with around 13% in the top ten. Sequenced material: unsorted PBMCs, taken 3.2 years before starting antiretroviral therapy. The receptors were sampled from a man aged 40-50 years with HIV. Each CDR3 is given with its conserved first and last residue. A D gene is named only where the DNA matches it firmly. The listing skips clone size in some rows; elsewhere it reads once, few, many or a size class.

>.|.|TRBJ2-7|TRBV20-1
CSAPSIYEQYF
TGCAGTGCCCCTAGTATATACGAGCAGTACTTC
>.|TRBD2|TRBJ2-1|TRBV9
CASSTVAGGYNEQFF
TGTGCCAGCAGCACCGTAGCGGGGGGTTACAATGAGCAGTTCTTC
>.|.|TRBJ1-1|TRBV30
CATLGQPNTEAFF
TGTGCCACGCTTGGACAGCCGAACACTGAAGCTTTCTTT
>.|TRBD1|TRBJ1-2|TRBV19
CASIRTGDKLYGYTF
TGTGCCAGTATTCGGACAGGCGACAAGCTCTATGGCTACACCTTC
>.|.|TRBJ2-1|TRBV28
CASSLRPDNEQFF
TGTGCCAGCAGTTTGAGGCCGGACAATGAGCAGTTCTTC
>once|TRBD1|TRBJ1-2|TRBV10-2
CASSRTGDYGYTF
TGCGCCAGCAGTCGGACAGGGGACTATGGCTACACCTTC
>once|.|TRBJ2-1|TRBV2
CASSEKGGEKTDNEQFF
TGTGCCAGCAGTGAAAAAGGAGGGGAAAAGACCGACAATGAGCAGTTCTTC
>.|.|TRBJ1-6|TRBV11-2
CASSLDVYRYNSPLHF
TGTGCCAGCAGCTTAGACGTGTACCGATATAATTCACCCCTCCACTTT
>.|TRBD1|TRBJ1-3|TRBV19
CASRTGVSGNTIYF
TGTGCCAGCAGGACAGGCGTCTCTGGAAACACCATATATTTT
>.|.|TRBJ2-2|TRBV6-6
CASKVVSTGELFF
TGTGCCAGCAAGGTCGTGAGCACCGGGGAGCTGTTTTTT
>.|TRBD2|TRBJ2-3|TRBV10-3
CAISASGGDTDTQYF
TGTGCCATCAGTGCCTCCGGGGGGGACACAGATACGCAGTATTTT
>.|TRBD2|TRBJ2-5|TRBV9
CASSVAGGGETQYF
TGTGCCAGCAGCGTAGCTGGGGGGGGAGAGACCCAGTACTTC
>.|.|TRBJ1-1|TRBV29-1
CSVAGQPNTEAFF
TGCAGCGTGGCTGGACAGCCGAACACTGAAGCTTTCTTT
>.|.|TRBJ1-1|TRBV6-1
CASTGDPWRVTEAFF
TGTGCCAGCACAGGGGATCCATGGCGGGTCACTGAAGCTTTCTTT
>few|.|TRBJ2-2|TRBV6-5
CASSYSGTGELFF
TGTGCCAGCAGTTACTCGGGCACCGGGGAGCTGTTTTTT
>.|TRBD2|TRBJ2-1|TRBV29-1
CSVHITGTTAYNEQFF
TGCAGCGTTCATATAACCGGGACTACCGCCTACAATGAGCAGTTCTTC
>.|.|TRBJ2-1|TRBV7-9
CASSSGMGGGNEQFF
TGTGCCAGCAGCTCGGGGATGGGGGGTGGCAATGAGCAGTTCTTC
>.|TRBD2|TRBJ2-3|TRBV5-4
CASSDSGGGASTDTQYF
TGTGCCAGCAGCGATAGCGGGGGGGGAGCTAGCACAGATACGCAGTATTTT
>.|.|TRBJ1-3|TRBV5-1
CASSVTSTSGNTIYF
TGCGCCAGCAGCGTGACATCAACCTCTGGAAACACCATATATTTT
>.|.|TRBJ1-2|TRBV18
CASSPQVGNYGYTF
TGTGCCAGCTCGCCCCAAGTTGGGAACTATGGCTACACCTTC
>.|TRBD2|TRBJ2-1|TRBV11-2
CASSLDRAGGRQFF
TGTGCCAGCAGCTTAGATCGAGCGGGGGGTCGTCAGTTCTTC
>few|.|TRBJ1-5|TRBV6-1
CASRTENNQPQHF
TGTGCCAGCAGAACAGAAAACAATCAGCCCCAGCATTTT
>once|.|TRBJ2-7|TRBV18
CASSPSTDEQYF
TGTGCCAGCTCACCAAGTACAGACGAGCAGTACTTC